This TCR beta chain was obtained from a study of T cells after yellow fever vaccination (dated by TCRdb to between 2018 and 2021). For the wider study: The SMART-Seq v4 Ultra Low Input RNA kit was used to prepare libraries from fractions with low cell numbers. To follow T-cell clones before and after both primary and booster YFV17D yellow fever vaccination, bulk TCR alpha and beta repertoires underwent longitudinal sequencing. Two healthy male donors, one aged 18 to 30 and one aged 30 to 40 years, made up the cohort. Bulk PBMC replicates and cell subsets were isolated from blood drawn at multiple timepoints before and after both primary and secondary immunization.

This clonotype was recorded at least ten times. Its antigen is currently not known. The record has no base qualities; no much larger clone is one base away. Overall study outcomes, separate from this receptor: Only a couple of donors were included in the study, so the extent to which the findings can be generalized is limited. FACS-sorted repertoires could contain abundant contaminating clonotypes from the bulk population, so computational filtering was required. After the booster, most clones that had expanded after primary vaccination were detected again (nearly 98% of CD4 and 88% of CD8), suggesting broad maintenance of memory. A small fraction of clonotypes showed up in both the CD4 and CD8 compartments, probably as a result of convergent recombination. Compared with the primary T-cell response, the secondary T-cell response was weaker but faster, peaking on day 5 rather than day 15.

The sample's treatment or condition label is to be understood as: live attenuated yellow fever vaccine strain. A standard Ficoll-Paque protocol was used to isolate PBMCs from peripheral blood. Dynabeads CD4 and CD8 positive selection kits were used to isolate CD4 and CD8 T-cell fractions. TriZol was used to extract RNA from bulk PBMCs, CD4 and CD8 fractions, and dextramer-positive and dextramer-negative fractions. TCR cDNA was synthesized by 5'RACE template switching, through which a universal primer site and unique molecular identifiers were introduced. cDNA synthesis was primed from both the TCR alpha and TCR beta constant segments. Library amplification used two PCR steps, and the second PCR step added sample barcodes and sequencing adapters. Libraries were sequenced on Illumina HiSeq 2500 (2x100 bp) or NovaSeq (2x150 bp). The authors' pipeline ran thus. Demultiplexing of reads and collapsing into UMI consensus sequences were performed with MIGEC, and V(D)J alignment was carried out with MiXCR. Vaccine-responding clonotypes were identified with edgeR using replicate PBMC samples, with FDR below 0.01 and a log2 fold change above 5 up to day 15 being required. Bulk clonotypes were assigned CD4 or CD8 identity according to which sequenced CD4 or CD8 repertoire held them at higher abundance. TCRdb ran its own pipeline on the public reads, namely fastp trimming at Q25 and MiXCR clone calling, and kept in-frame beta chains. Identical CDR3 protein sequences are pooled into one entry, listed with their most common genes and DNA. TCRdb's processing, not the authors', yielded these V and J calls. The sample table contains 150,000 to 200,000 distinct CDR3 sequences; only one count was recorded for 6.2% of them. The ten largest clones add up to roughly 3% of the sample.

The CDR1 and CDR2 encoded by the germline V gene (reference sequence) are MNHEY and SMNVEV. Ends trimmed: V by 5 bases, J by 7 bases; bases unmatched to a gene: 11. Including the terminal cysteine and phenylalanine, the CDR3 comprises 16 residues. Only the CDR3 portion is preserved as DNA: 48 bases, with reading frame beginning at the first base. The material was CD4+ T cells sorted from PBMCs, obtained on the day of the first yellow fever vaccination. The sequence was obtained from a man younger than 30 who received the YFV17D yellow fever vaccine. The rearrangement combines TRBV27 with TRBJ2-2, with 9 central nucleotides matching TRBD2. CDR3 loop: CASSTSAGGQIGELFF. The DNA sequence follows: TGTGCCAGCAGTACATCGGCGGGGGGGCAAATCGGGGAGCTGTTTTTT.